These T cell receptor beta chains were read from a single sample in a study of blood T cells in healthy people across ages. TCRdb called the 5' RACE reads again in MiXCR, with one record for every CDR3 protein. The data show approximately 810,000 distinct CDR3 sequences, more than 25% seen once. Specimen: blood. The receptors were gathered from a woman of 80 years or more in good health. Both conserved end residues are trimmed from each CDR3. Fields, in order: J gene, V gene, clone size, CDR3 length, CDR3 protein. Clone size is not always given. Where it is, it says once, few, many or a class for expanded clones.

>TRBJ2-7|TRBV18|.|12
ASSPSGQNYEQY
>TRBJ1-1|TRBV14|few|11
ASNRGRNTEAF
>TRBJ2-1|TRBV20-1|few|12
SARRQGVYNEQF
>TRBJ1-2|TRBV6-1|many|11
ASSDGTDYGYT
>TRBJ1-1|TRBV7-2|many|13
ASAQRKQGYTEAF
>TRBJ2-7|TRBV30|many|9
AFRGVYEQY
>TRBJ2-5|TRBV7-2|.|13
ASSLVHIFGFPQY
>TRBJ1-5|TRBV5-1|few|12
ASSIGTGNQPQH
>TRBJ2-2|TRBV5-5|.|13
ASRSGGDRTGELF
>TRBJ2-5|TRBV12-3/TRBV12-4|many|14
ASSLRLAGPQETQY
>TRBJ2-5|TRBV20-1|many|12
SAVGGTVQETQY
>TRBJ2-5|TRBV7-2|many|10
ASSLVRPTQY
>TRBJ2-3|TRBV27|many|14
ASSLIPGAAWDTQY
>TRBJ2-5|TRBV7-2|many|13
ASSRGTWRQETQY
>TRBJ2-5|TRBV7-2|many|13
ASSLVGAQTETQY
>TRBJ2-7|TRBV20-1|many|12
SASRTAYSYEQY
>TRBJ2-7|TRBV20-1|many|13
SASWARIVSYEQY
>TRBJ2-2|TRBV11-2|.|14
ASSLAERGPTGELF
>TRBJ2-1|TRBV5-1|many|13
ASSSRRDFYNEQF
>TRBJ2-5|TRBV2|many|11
ASSENLQETQY
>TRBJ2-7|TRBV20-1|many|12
SAMQYRGGSEQY
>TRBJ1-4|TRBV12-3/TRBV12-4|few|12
ASKQGPANEKLF
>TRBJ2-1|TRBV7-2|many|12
ASSQPGTAPEQF
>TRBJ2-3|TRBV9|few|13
ASSVEGRGTDTQY
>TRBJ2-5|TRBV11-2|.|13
ASSSGLTTYNGQY
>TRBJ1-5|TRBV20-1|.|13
SAREGTGGNQPQH
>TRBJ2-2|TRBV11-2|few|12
ASSLVLNTGELF
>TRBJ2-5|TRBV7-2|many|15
ASSSQMTGQRGETQY
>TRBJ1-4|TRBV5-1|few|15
ASSLRSQIEENEKLF
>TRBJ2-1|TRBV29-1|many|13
SVPRTGQNVNEQF
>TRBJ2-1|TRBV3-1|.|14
ASSQVGGSNNNEQF
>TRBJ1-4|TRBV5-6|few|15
ASSTGKGAYFHEKLF
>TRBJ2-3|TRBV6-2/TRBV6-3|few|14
ASSSGTRGTTDTQY
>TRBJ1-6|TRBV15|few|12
ATESRDFNGPLH
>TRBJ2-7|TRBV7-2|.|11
ASSYDSKYEQY
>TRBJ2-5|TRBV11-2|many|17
ASSSRSKTSGVPQETQY
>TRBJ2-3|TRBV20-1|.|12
SAETSGGAGTQY
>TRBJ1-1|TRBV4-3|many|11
ASSDGLEGEAF
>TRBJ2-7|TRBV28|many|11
ASGQGGTYEQY
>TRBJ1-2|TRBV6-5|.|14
ASSATGGRLNYGYT
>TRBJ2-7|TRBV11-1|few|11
ASSARPGNEQY